This T cell receptor (beta chain) was sequenced for a study of T cells in narcolepsy. Study in general: Patients with NT1 or NT2 and healthy control donors were enrolled.

In the case of this clone: What it recognizes is unknown.

Study-wide results and limits: HCRT-specific and TRIB2-specific autoreactive clonotypes appeared among same-patient CSF and blood CD4+ clonotypes. Some memory CD4+ repertoires had no autoreactive clone sequences. Autoreactive clonotypes reportedly recurred in blood of same and different patients, not controls.

Data came from immunoSEQ multiplex PCR; TCRdb stores just in-frame clones and leaves some out. The sample carries roughly 11,000 clones, roughly 93% recorded once. The CDR3 consists of 14 residues. CDR1 and CDR2 from the germline V gene are SGHDT and YYEEEE. V shed 1 base and J shed 8 bases, with 15 bases lying between them. The receptor's source is a human donor with narcolepsy. The rearrangement links TRBV5-6 to TRBJ1-2, with a possible D match to TRBD1 (5 bases). Material: CD45RA- memory CD4+ T cells from PBMCs. CDR3: CASSLYGAPQGYTF. DNA for the CDR3: TGTGCCAGCAGCTTGTATGGGGCCCCGCAGGGCTACACCTTC.